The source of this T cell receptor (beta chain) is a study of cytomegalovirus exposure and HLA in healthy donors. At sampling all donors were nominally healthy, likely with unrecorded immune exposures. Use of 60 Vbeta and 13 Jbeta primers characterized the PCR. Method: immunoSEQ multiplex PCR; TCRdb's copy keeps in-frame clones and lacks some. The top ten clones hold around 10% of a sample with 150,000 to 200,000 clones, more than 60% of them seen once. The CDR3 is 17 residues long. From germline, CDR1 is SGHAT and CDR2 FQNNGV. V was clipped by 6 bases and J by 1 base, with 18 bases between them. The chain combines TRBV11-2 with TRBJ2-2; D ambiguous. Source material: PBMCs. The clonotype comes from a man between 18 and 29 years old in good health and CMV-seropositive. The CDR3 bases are TGTGCCAGCAGTCCTTGGGCGACGGCTTTGAACACCGGGGAGCTGTTTTTT. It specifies CASSPWATALNTGELFF. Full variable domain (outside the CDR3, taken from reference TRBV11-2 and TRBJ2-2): EAGVAQSPRYKIIEKRQSVAFWCNPISGHATLYWYQQILGQGPKLLIQFQNNGVVDDSQLPKDRFSAERLKGVDSTLKIQPAKLEDSAVYLCASSPWATALNTGELFFGEGSRLTVL.